The next 26 T cell receptor beta chains were all read from a single sample in a study of T cell responses to AZD1222 COVID-19 vaccine. Profiling relied on immunoSEQ multiplex PCR, and the TCRdb table lists in-frame clones only, not all of them. The sample records 100,000 to 150,000 clones, about nine tenths being singletons. The sample consisted of peripheral blood, taken on day 0 of AZD1222 vaccination. The receptors were gathered from an adult in good health.

This chain connects TRBV5-4 to TRBJ2-3; a weak D match, TRBD2 (5 bases). Germline-derived CDR1 and CDR2 are SGHNT and YYREEE (reference sequence). Trimming took off 0 bases at V and 6 bases at J, with 11 bases between the two ends. The CDR3 loop spans 14 amino acids. The CDR3 loop reads CASSLGLAIDTQYF. The CDR3 DNA reads TGTGCCAGCAGCTTGGGTCTAGCAATTGATACGCAGTATTTT.

In nucleotides, the CDR3 is TGTGCCAGTAGTATAGATCGGCATTATAGCAATCAGCCCCAGCATTTT. It encodes CASSIDRHYSNQPQHF. This chain uses TRBV19 with TRBJ1-5; no clear D gene. The ends were cut back, 0 bases at V and 0 bases at J, with 9 bases in the middle. The germline gives CDR1 LNHDA, CDR2 SQIVND (reference sequence). The CDR3 totals 16 residues.

The V gene is TRBV2, the J gene TRBJ2-3; D is possibly TRBD1 or TRBD2 (5 bases each). In germline, CDR1 is SNHLY, CDR2 FYNNEI. The CDR3 runs to 15 residues. Trimming shortened V by 1 base and J by 6 bases, and 14 bases separated the two germline ends. As DNA, the CDR3 is TGTGCCAGCAGTGAAGAGGGTCAGGGAGTGGATACGCAGTATTTT. Translated, it gives CASSEEGQGVDTQYF.

The chain links TRBV4-1 to TRBJ1-1; 7 nucleotides match TRBD1. V shed 6 bases and J 1 base; nucleotides not matched to a gene: 8. The CDR3 has 15 amino acids. Germline values: CDR1 MGHRA, CDR2 YSYEKL. CDR3: CASSPQGDRNTEAFF. As DNA, the CDR3 is TGCGCCAGCAGTCCTCAAGGGGACAGGAACACTGAAGCTTTCTTT.

The chain combines TRBV7-8 with TRBJ1-5; 8 bases fit TRBD1. CDR1 SGHVS and CDR2 FQNEAQ come from the germline V gene. The CDR3 is made up of 15 amino acids. Germline trimming cut 3 bases from V and 4 bases from J; bases unmatched to any gene: 5. This chain's CDR3 is CASSFGQGRNQPQHF. CDR3 coding DNA: TGTGCCAGCAGCTTCGGACAGGGTCGGAATCAGCCCCAGCATTTT.

J is TRBJ1-6 and V is TRBV4-3; D remains unclear. CDR3 length: 15 amino acids. The germline CDR1 and CDR2 sequences are LGHNA and YSLEER. V was clipped by 0 bases and J by 5 bases, with 8 bases between them. The CDR3 sequence: CASSQDEHNNSPLHF. The CDR3 DNA follows: TGCGCCAGCAGCCAAGATGAGCACAATAATTCACCCCTCCACTTT.

The rearrangement joins TRBV29-1 to TRBJ2-3; D not resolved. The ends were cut back, 6 bases at V and 3 bases at J, with 4 bases in the middle. The CDR3 is made up of 10 amino acids. Germline V gene data show CDR1 as SQVTM and CDR2 as ANQGSEA. The CDR3 region is CSVGTDTQYF. As DNA, the CDR3 is TGCAGCGTAGGGACAGATACGCAGTATTTT.

This clone was seen once. The chain combines TRBV4-2 with TRBJ2-5; 7 bases are shared with TRBD2. V gave up 4 bases and J gave up 2 bases; unmatched junction bases: 7. The CDR3 runs to 15 residues. Germline V CDR1 and CDR2: LGHNA, YNFKEQ. In nucleotides, the CDR3 is TGTGCCAGCAGCCCGTTAGCCGGGGGGCAAGAGACCCAGTACTTC. Its protein is CASSPLAGGQETQYF.

This rearrangement joins TRBV14 to TRBJ2-6; 10 bases agree with TRBD1. The CDR3 totals 20 residues. Trimming removed 4 bases from V and 4 bases from J; junction bases left unmatched: 16. Per germline, CDR1 SGHDN and CDR2 FVKESK. The DNA for the CDR3 is TGTGCCAGCAGCCCCCTATTTCCGGGACAGGGGCTCTGGGGGGCCAACGTCCTGACTTTC. Amino acids: CASSPLFPGQGLWGANVLTF.

V gene TRBV18 combines with J gene TRBJ1-2, with unresolved D. CDR1 and CDR2 from the germline V gene are KGHSH and LQKENI. The CDR3 is made up of 18 amino acids. The V end was cut by 2 bases, the J end by 5 bases, with 24 bases between. The CDR3 protein is CASSPGSPSVGLRYGYTF. CDR3 bases: TGTGCCAGCTCACCAGGATCGCCTTCTGTGGGGTTACGATATGGCTACACCTTC.

The rearrangement links TRBV5-6 to TRBJ1-1, with 8 bases matching TRBD1. Germline V gene lookup returns CDR1 SGHDT and CDR2 YYEEEE. Trimming removed 2 bases from V and 9 bases from J; junction bases left unmatched: 12. This CDR3 has 15 amino acids. Here the CDR3 reads CASSFKGQGLSQAFF. DNA for the CDR3: TGTGCCAGCAGCTTTAAAGGACAGGGACTTTCCCAAGCTTTCTTT.

The sample holds one count of this clone. The gene calls are TRBV19 and TRBJ2-7, with D tentatively TRBD1 or TRBD2 (6 bases each). The germline V gene has CDR1 LNHDA and CDR2 SQIVND (reference sequence). The CDR3 contains 15 residues. The V end was cut by 3 bases, the J end by 2 bases, with 14 bases between. The CDR3: CASSISGGPTYEQYF. DNA of the CDR3: TGTGCCAGTAGTATTTCTGGGGGGCCCACCTACGAGCAGTACTTC.

The sample holds a few counts of this clone. At the DNA level, this CDR3 is encoded by other sequences in the same sample as well. The V and J genes are TRBV3-1 (or the pseudogene TRBV3-2) and TRBJ1-6; D not resolved. The CDR3 is 13 amino acids. The V gene's germline CDR1 is LGHDT and CDR2 YNNKEL (reference sequence). Trimming removed 4 bases from V and 7 bases from J, with 8 bases in between. CDR3 DNA: TGTGCCAGCAGCCCCGGGTACAATTCACCCCTCCACTTT. This translates into CASSPGYNSPLHF.

The chain uses TRBV15 and TRBJ2-6, with D uncertain. Germline assignment: CDR1 LNHNV and CDR2 YYDKDF (reference sequence). Deletions cut 6 bases from V and 4 bases from J, with 10 bases between. CDR3 length: 14 residues. Written as DNA, the CDR3 is TGTGCCACCAGTCCTTATGAAGGGGCCAACGTCCTGACTTTC. This gives the protein CATSPYEGANVLTF.

The V call is TRBV5-1, the J call TRBJ2-5, with D perhaps TRBD2 (7 bases). The CDR3 runs 13 residues. Trimming cost V 7 bases and J 5 bases, with 15 bases left between them. Germline lookup yields CDR1 SGHRS and CDR2 YFSETQ. The CDR3 loop reads CASGGGRGETQYF. For the CDR3, the DNA is TGCGCCAGCGGGGGGGGCCGAGGGGAGACCCAGTACTTC.

The V gene is TRBV9, the J gene TRBJ2-2, with D perhaps matching TRBD2 (6 bases). V lost 6 bases, J lost 5 bases, and 14 bases lay in between. Germline V gene sequence: CDR1 SGDLS, CDR2 YYNGEE. CDR3 size: 14 residues. DNA for the CDR3: TGTGCCAGCACCTGGTCTAGCGATACCGGGGAGCTGTTTTTT. This sequence encodes CASTWSSDTGELFF.

This rearrangement joins TRBV20-1 to TRBJ1-2; D perhaps matches TRBD1 (5 bases). Germline CDR1 is DFQATT and CDR2 is SNEGSKA (reference sequence). The V end lost 3 bases, the J end lost 6 bases, and 17 bases lay between the germline ends. This CDR3 contains 14 residues. Here the CDR3 DNA reads TGCAGTGCTAGTAGGGCGGGTGGGGCGGATGGCTACACCTTC. It yields the protein CSASRAGGADGYTF.

The chain links TRBV7-2 to TRBJ1-2; 9 nucleotides align to TRBD1. This CDR3 comprises 15 residues. Germline V gene sequence: CDR1 SGHTA, CDR2 FQGNSA. The trim removed 3 bases at V and 7 bases at J, leaving 9 bases unmatched. The CDR3 DNA reads as TGTGCCAGCAGCTTCCGACAGGGGGTATCGAGTGGCTACACCTTC. Translation gives CASSFRQGVSSGYTF.

This rearrangement joins TRBV18 to TRBJ1-6, with TRBD1 matching over 8 bases. From germline, CDR1 is KGHSH and CDR2 LQKENI. After removal of 3 bases from V and 9 bases from J, the junction contained 7 bases not matched to a gene. This CDR3 contains 15 residues. This CDR3 reads CASSPNGQGISPLHF. CDR3 coding DNA: TGTGCCAGCTCACCGAACGGACAGGGAATTTCACCCCTCCACTTT.

This clone was observed once. The chain uses TRBV5-6 and TRBJ2-7; the D gene could be TRBD1 or TRBD2 (5 bases each). The V gene's germline CDR1 is SGHDT and CDR2 YYEEEE. V lost 0 bases to trimming and J lost 2 bases, with 9 bases between them. The CDR3 spans 14 residues. This CDR3 is CASSLGGGTYEQYF. The CDR3 DNA sequence: TGTGCCAGCAGCTTGGGTGGGGGAACCTACGAGCAGTACTTC.

The chain employs TRBV2 and TRBJ1-2; TRBD1 might be the D (5 bases). Germline loops: CDR1 SNHLY, CDR2 FYNNEI. The CDR3 sequence is 13 residues long. V was cut by 0 bases and J by 6 bases, with 8 bases left in between. CDR3 residues: CASSEAKDNGYTF. The CDR3 nucleotides are TGTGCCAGCAGTGAAGCCAAGGACAATGGCTACACCTTC.

In nucleotides, the CDR3 is TGTGCCAGCAGCTACAAATTACAGGGTCAGCCCCAGCATTTT. This codes for CASSYKLQGQPQHF. The chain links TRBV7-8 to TRBJ1-5, with a tentative D call TRBD1 (6 bases). Germline CDR1 SGHVS, CDR2 FQNEAQ. Trimming pared 4 bases from V and 6 bases from J, leaving 13 bases between. This CDR3 contains 14 residues.

This rearrangement joins TRBV30 to TRBJ1-2; D might be TRBD1 (5 bases). In germline, CDR1 is GTSNPN, CDR2 SVGIG (reference sequence). Trimming stripped 0 bases from V and 8 bases from J, with 10 bases between. This CDR3 is built from 12 residues. CDR3 coding DNA: TGTGCCTGGAGTGTAAGGGGATCGGGCTACACCTTC. Its protein product is CAWSVRGSGYTF.

V gene TRBV5-1 combines with J gene TRBJ1-6; 8 bases fit TRBD1. The CDR3 totals 19 residues. Germline-derived CDR1 and CDR2 are SGHRS and YFSETQ. V was clipped by 4 bases and J by 0 bases; unmatched bases: 12. CDR3: CASSAGTGTMLSYNSPLHF. The CDR3 DNA follows: TGCGCCAGCAGCGCCGGGACAGGTACGATGCTCTCCTATAATTCACCCCTCCACTTT.

Written as DNA, the CDR3 is TGCGCCAGCAGCTTGGAAAAGCGGGGCGAGCAGTTCTTC. As protein: CASSLEKRGEQFF. This chain connects TRBV5-1 to TRBJ2-1; 7 bases agree with TRBD2. V gave up 0 bases and J gave up 10 bases; unmatched junction bases: 4. The CDR3 has 13 residues. CDR1 SGHRS and CDR2 YFSETQ come from the germline V gene.

This clone appeared a few times. The chain employs TRBV6-2 or TRBV6-3 and TRBJ1-4; 8 bases align to TRBD1. The germline gives CDR1 MNHEY, CDR2 SVGEGT. The CDR3 sequence is 18 residues long. The junction had 11 bases not matched to a gene; V was cut back by 5 bases and J by 0 bases. The DNA for the CDR3 is TGTGCCAGCAGTATTGGACAGGGACGAGGGGCAACTAATGAAAAACTGTTTTTT. Amino acids: CASSIGQGRGATNEKLFF.